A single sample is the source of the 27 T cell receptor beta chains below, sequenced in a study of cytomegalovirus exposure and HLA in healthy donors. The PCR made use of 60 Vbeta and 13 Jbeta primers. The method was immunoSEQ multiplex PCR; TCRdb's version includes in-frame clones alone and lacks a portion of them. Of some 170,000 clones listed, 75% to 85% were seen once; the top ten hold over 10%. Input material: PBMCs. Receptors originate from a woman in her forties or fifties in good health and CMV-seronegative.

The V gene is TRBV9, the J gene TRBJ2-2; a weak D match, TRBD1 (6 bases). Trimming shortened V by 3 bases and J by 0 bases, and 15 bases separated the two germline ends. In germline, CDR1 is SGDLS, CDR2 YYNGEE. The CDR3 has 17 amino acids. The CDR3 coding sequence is TGTGCCAGCAGCGCCTCCAGGGGTACTTCGAACACCGGGGAGCTGTTTTTT. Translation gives CASSASRGTSNTGELFF.

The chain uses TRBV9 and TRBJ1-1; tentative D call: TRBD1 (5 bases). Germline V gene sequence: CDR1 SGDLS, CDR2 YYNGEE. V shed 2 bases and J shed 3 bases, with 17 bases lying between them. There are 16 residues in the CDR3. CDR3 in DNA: TGTGCCAGCAGCGTTGGGGGACTGCTCCCTTACACTGAAGCTTTCTTT. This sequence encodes CASSVGGLLPYTEAFF. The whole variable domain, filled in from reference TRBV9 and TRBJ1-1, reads DSGVTQTPKHLITATGQRVTLRCSPRSGDLSVYWYQQSLDQGLQFLIQYYNGEERAKGNILERFSAQQFPDLHSELNLSSLELGDSALYFCASSVGGLLPYTEAFFGQGTRLTVV.

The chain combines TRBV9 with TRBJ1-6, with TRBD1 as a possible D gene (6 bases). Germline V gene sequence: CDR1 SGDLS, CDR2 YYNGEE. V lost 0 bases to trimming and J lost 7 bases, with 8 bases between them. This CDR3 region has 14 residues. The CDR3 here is CASSVDGQNSPLHF. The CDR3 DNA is TGTGCCAGCAGCGTAGATGGACAGAATTCACCCCTCCACTTT.

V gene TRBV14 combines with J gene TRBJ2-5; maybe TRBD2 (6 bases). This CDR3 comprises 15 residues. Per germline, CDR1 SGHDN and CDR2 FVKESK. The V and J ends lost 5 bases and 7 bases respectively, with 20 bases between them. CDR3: CASSARRGLGGTQYF. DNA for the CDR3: TGTGCCAGCAGCGCACGCCGAGGCCTGGGGGGGACCCAGTACTTC. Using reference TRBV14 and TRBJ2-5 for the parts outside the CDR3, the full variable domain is EAGVTQFPSHSVIEKGQTVTLRCDPISGHDNLYWYRRVMGKEIKFLLHFVKESKQDESGMPNNRFLAERTGGTYSTLKVQPAELEDSGVYFCASSARRGLGGTQYFGPGTRLLVL.

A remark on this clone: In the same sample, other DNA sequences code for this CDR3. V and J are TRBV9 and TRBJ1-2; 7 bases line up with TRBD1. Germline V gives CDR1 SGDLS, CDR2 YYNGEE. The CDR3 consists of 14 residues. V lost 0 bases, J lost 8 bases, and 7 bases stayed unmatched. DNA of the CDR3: TGTGCCAGCAGCGTAGACAGGGGCTCGGGGGGCTACACCTTC. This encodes CASSVDRGSGGYTF.

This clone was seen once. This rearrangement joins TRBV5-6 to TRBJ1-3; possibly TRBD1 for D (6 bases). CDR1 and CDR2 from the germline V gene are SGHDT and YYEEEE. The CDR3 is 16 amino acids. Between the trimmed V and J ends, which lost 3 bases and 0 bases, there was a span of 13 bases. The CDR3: CASSSTGHVSGNTIYF. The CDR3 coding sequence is TGTGCCAGCAGCTCGACGGGACACGTCTCTGGAAACACCATATATTTT.

Here the CDR3 reads CASFLRGQVTDTQYF. The CDR3 DNA follows: TGTGCCAGCTTTTTACGGGGACAGGTCACAGATACGCAGTATTTT. J is TRBJ2-3 and V is TRBV7-2, with 8 bases fitting TRBD1. The CDR3 has 15 amino acids. J gave up 2 bases and V 8 bases, and 9 bases lay outside the gene matches. Germline V CDR1 and CDR2: SGHTA, FQGNSA.

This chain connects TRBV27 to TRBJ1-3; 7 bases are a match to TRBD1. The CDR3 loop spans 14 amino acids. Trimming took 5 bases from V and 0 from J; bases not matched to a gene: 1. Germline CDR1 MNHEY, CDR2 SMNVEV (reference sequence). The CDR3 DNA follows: TGTGCCAGCAGTCGGGACAGCTCTGGAAACACCATATATTTT. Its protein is CASSRDSSGNTIYF.

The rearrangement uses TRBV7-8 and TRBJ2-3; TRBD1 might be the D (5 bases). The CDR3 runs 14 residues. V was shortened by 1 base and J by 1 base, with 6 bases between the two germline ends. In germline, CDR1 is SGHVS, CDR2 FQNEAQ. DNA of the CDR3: TGTGCCAGCAGCTTAGAACAGGGCACAGATACGCAGTATTTT. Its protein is CASSLEQGTDTQYF. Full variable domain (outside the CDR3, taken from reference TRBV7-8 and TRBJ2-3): GAGVSQSPRYKVAKRGQDVALRCDPISGHVSLFWYQQALGQGPEFLTYFQNEAQLDKSGLPSDRFFAERPEGSVSTLKIQRTQQEDSAVYLCASSLEQGTDTQYFGPGTRLTVL.

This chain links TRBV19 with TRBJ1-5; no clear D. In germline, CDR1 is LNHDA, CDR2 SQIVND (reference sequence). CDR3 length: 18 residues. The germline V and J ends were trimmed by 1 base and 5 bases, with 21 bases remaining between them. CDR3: CASSIASLVPGSDQPQHF. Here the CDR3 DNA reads TGTGCCAGTAGTATAGCTAGCTTGGTACCGGGATCCGATCAGCCCCAGCATTTT.

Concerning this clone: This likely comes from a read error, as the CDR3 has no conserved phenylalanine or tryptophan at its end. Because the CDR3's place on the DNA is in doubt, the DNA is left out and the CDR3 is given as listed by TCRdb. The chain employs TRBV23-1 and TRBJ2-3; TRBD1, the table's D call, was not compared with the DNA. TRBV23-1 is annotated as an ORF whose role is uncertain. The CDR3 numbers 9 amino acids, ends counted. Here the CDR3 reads CASSQSTGL.

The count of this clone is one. In nucleotides, the CDR3 is TGTGCCAGCAGCTTAGAAGGCGGGGTGTACAATGAGCAGTTCTTC. This translates into CASSLEGGVYNEQFF. The chain uses TRBV11-2 and TRBJ2-1, with D possibly matching TRBD2 (6 bases). V lost 0 bases to trimming and J lost 4 bases, with 10 bases between them. The CDR3 runs to 15 residues. Germline-derived CDR1 and CDR2 are SGHAT and FQNNGV. Complete variable domain (other parts from reference TRBV11-2 and TRBJ2-1): EAGVAQSPRYKIIEKRQSVAFWCNPISGHATLYWYQQILGQGPKLLIQFQNNGVVDDSQLPKDRFSAERLKGVDSTLKIQPAKLEDSAVYLCASSLEGGVYNEQFFGPGTRLTVL.

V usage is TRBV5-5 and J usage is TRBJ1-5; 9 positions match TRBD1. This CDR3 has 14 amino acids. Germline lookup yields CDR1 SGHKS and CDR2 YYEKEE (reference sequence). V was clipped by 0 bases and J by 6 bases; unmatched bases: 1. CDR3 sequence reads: CASSLDRGLQPQHF. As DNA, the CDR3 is TGTGCCAGCAGCTTGGACAGGGGGCTTCAGCCCCAGCATTTT.

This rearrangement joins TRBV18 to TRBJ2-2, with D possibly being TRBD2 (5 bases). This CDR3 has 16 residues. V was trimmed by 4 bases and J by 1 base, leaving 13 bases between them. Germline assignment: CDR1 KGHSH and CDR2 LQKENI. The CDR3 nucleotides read TGTGCCAGCTCACTTACGGTACGGGAGAACACCGGGGAGCTGTTTTTT. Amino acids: CASSLTVRENTGELFF. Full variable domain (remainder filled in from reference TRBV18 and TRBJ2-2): NAGVMQNPRHLVRRRGQEARLRCSPMKGHSHVYWYRQLPEEGLKFMVYLQKENIIDESGMPKERFSAEFPKEGPSILRIQQVVRGDSAAYFCASSLTVRENTGELFFGEGSRLTVL.

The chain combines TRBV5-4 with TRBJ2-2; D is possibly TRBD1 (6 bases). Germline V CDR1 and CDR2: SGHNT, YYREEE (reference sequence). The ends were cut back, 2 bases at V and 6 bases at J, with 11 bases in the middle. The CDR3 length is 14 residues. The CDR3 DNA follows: TGTGCCAGCAGCTTCGGACAGTTAGCCGGGGAGCTGTTTTTT. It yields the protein CASSFGQLAGELFF.

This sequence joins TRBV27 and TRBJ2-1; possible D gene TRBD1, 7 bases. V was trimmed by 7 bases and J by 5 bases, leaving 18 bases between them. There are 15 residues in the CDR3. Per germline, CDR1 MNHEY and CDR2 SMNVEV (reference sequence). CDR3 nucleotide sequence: TGTGCCAGCAATACAGGGGAGGCCCGAAACAATGAGCAGTTCTTC. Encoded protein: CASNTGEARNNEQFF.

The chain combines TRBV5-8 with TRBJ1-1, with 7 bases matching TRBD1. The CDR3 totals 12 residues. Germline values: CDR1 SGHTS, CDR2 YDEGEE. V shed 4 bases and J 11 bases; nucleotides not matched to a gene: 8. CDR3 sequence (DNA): TGTGCCAGCAGCACAGGGGACACCTACGCTTTCTTT. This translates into CASSTGDTYAFF.

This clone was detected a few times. As DNA, the CDR3 is TGCGCCAGCAGCTTGCGGGACAGTGAAGAAAAACTGTTTTTT. Its protein is CASSLRDSEEKLFF. The rearrangement uses TRBV5-1 and TRBJ1-4; TRBD1 matches 7 bases. V lost 1 base, J lost 8 bases, and 5 bases stayed unmatched. This CDR3 region has 14 residues. In germline, CDR1 is SGHRS, CDR2 YFSETQ.

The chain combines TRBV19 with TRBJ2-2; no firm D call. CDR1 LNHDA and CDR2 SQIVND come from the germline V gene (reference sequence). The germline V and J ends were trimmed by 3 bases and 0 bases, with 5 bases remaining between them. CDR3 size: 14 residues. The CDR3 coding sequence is TGTGCCAGTAGTATTTCGGCGAACACCGGGGAGCTGTTTTTT. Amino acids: CASSISANTGELFF.

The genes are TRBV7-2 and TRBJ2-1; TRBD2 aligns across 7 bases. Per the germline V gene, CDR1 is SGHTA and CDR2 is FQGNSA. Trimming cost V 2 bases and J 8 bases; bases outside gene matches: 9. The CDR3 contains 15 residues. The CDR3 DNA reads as TGTGCCAGCAGCTTATACCAGCGGGAAGGTGATGAGCAGTTCTTC. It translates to CASSLYQREGDEQFF.

CDR3 nucleotide sequence: TGTGCCAGCAGCTCGGGAGCAGATACGCAGTATTTT. This codes for CASSSGADTQYF. The chain couples TRBV5-4 to TRBJ2-3; D is possibly TRBD2 (6 bases). The ends were cut back, 3 bases at V and 4 bases at J, with 6 bases in the middle. Germline CDR1 reads SGHNT; CDR2 reads YYREEE (reference sequence). The CDR3 is 12 amino acids.

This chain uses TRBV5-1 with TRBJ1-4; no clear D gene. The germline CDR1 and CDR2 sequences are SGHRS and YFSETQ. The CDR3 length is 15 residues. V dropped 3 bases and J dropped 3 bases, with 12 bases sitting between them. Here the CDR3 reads CASSSRAGANEKLFF. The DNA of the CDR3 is TGCGCCAGCAGCTCTAGAGCCGGGGCTAATGAAAAACTGTTTTTT.

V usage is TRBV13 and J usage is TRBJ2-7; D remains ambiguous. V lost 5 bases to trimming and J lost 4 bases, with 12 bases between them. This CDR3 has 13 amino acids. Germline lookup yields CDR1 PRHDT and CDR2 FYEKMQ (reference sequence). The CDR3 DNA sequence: TGTGCCAGCAGCCCCCAAGCCTCATACGAGCAGTACTTC. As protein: CASSPQASYEQYF.

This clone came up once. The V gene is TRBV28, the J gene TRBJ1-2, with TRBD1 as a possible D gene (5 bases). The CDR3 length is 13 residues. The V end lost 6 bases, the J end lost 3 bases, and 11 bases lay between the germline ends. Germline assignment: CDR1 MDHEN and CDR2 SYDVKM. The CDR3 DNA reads TGTGCCAGCAGACTCCAGGGTTACTATGGCTACACCTTC. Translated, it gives CASRLQGYYGYTF.

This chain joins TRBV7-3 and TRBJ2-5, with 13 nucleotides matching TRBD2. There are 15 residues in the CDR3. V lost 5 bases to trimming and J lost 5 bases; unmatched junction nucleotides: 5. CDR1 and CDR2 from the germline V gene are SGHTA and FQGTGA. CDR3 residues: CASSVGTSGVETQYF. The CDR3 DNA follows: TGTGCCAGCAGCGTCGGGACTAGCGGGGTGGAGACCCAGTACTTC.

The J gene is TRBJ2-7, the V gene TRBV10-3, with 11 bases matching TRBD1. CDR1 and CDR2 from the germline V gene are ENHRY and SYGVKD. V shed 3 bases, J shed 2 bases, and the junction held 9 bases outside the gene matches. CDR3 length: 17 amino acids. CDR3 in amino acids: CAISEYAPGQGAYEQYF. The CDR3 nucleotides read TGTGCCATCAGTGAATACGCCCCGGGACAGGGGGCCTACGAGCAGTACTTC.

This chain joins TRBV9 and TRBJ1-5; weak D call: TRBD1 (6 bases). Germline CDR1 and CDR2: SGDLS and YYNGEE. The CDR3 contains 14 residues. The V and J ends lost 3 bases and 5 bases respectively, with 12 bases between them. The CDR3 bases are TGTGCCAGCAGCGCTACAGGGAACCATCAGCCCCAGCATTTT. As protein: CASSATGNHQPQHF.